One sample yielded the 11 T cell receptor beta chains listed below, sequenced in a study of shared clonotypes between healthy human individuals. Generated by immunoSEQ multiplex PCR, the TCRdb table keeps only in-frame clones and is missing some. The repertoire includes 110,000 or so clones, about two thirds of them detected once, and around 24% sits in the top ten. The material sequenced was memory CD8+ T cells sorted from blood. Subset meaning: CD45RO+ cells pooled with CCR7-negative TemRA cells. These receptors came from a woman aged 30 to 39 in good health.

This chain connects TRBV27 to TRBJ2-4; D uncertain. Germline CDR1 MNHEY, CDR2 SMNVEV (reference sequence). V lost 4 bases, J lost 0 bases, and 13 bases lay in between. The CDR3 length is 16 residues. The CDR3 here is CASSSRRWLAKNIQYF. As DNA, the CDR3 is TGTGCCAGCAGTTCAAGAAGGTGGCTAGCCAAAAACATTCAGTACTTC.

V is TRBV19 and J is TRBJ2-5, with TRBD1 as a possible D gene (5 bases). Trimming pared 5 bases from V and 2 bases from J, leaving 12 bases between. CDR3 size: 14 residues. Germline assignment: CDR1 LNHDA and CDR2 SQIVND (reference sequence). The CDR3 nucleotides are TGTGCCAGTAGTGAGCTCAGGGCACAAGAGACCCAGTACTTC. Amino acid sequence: CASSELRAQETQYF.

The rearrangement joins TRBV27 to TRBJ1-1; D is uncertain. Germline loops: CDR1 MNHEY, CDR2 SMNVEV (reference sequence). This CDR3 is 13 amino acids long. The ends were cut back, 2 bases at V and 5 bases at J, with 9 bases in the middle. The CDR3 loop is CASSLIRETEAFF. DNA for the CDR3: TGTGCCAGCAGTTTAATTCGGGAGACTGAAGCTTTCTTT.

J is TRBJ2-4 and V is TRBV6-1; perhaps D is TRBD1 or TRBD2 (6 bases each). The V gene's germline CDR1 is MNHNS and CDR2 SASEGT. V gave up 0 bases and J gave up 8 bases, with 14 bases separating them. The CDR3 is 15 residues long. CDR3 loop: CASSEAAGGGHIQYF. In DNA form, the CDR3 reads TGTGCCAGCAGTGAAGCGGCGGGTGGGGGGCACATTCAGTACTTC.

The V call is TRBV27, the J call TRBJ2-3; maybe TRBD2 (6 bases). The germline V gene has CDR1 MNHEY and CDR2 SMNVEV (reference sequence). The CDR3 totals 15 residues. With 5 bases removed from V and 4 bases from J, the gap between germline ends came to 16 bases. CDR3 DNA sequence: TGTGCCAGCAGTAAGACTAGTACACCCTCAGATACGCAGTATTTT. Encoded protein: CASSKTSTPSDTQYF.

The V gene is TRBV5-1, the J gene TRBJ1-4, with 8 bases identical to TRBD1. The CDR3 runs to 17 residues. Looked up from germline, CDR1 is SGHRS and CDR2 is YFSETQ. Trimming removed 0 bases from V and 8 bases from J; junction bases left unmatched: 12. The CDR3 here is CASSLVPTGVRGEKLFF. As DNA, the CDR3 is TGCGCCAGCAGCTTGGTTCCGACAGGGGTGAGAGGGGAAAAACTGTTTTTT.

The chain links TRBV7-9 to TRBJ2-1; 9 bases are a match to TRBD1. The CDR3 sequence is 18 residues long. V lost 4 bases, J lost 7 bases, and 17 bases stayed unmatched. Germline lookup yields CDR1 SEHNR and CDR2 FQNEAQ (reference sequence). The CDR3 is CASSSDQPNRGPLNEQFF. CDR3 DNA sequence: TGTGCCAGCAGCTCCGACCAACCCAACAGGGGGCCCCTTAATGAGCAGTTCTTC.

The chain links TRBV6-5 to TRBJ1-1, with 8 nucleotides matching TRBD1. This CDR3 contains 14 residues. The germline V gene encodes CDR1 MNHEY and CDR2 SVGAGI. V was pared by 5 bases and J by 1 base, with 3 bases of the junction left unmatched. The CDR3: CASSQGQANTEAFF. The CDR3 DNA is TGTGCCAGCAGTCAGGGACAGGCGAACACTGAAGCTTTCTTT.

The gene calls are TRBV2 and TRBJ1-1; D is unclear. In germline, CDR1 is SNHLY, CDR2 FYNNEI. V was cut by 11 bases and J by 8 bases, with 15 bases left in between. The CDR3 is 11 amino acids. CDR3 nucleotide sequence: TGTGCCGTCGGGTTCCGGGGAGAAGCTTTCTTT. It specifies CAVGFRGEAFF.

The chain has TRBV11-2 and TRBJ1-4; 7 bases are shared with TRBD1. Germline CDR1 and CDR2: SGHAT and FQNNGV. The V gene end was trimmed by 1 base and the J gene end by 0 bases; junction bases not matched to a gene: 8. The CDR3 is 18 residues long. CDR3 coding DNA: TGTGCCAGCAGCTTAGGGACAGGAAAAACCGCAACTAATGAAAAACTGTTTTTT. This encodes CASSLGTGKTATNEKLFF.

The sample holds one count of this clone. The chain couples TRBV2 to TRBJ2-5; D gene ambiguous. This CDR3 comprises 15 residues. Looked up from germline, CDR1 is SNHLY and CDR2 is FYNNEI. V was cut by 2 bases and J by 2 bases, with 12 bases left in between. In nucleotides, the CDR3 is TGTGCCAGCAGTGAATCCCGGATTCATCAAGAGACCCAGTACTTC. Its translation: CASSESRIHQETQYF.